Sequencing of this T cell receptor beta chain was carried out in a study of T cells in Graves' hyperthyroidism and ophthalmopathy. General study findings and limits: Patients with ophthalmopathy were separated from those with stable hyperthyroidism by a 13 V-J model. Peripheral blood also featured most of the thyroid clonotypes expanded above 0.001.

On this clonotype: Its antigen is unknown.

Germline CDR1 reads SNHLY; CDR2 reads FYNNEI. The CDR3 consists of 15 residues. The ends lost 6 bases at V and 7 bases at J; junction bases unmatched: 10. Uncontrolled infection, other autoimmune disease, pregnancy or lactation disqualified patients from enrolment. The PBMCs studied were ones that came from about 9.9 ml fresh peripheral blood. Researchers amplified the TCR beta CDR3 regions from RNA transcripts. The primer set for the first-round RT-PCR of the TCR CDR3 was HTBI. MiXCR, applied by TCRdb to the multiplex PCR reads, yields one record per CDR3 protein. Of 340,000 or so distinct CDR3 sequences listed, roughly a fifth are singletons.

The chain couples TRBV2 to TRBJ1-5, with 9 bases lining up with TRBD1. The source is a woman between 45 and 65 years old with Graves' hyperthyroidism. Material for sequencing was blood. CDR3 DNA: TGTGCCAGCAGGGGGGACAGGGCCTTGGGACAGCCCCAGCATTTT. Its translation: CASRGDRALGQPQHF.